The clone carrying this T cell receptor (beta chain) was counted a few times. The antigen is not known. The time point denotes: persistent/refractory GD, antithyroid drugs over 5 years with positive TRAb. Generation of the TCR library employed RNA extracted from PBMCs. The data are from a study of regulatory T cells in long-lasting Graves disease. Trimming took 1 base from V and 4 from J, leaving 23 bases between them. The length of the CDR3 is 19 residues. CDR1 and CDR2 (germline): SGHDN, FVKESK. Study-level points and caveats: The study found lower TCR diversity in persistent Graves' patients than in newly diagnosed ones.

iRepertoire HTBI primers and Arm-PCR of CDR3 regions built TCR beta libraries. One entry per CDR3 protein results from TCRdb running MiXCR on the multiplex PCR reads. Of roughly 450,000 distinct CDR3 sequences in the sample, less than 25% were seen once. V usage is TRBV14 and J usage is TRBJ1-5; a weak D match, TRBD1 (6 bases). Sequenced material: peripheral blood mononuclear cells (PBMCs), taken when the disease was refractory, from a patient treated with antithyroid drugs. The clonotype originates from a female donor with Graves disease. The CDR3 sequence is CASSQAYSDRGWPNQPQHF. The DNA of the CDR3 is TGTGCCAGCAGCCAAGCTTATTCGGACAGAGGATGGCCGAATCAGCCCCAGCATTTT.